This T cell receptor beta chain was obtained from a study of CD8 T cells in ankylosing spondylitis. Study-wide results and caveats: Disease-linked clones, CD8+, were relatively rare in peripheral blood. Reportedly, disease-linked clones are significantly enriched in ankylosing spondylitis patients' matched synovial fluid. What seemed typical of ankylosing spondylitis blood was a TCR beta motif built from several highly homologous variants.

This clonotype was seen many times. The antigen is undetermined. One entry per CDR3 protein results from TCRdb running MiXCR on the 5' RACE reads. The table shows about 140,000 distinct CDR3 sequences, with roughly 6.6% occurring only once. CDR3 size: 14 residues. The germline gives CDR1 SGHDT, CDR2 YYEEEE. V was clipped by 2 bases and J by 5 bases, with 13 bases between them. The receptor's source is a female donor with ankylosing spondylitis or in good health (not recorded which). The chain links TRBV5-6 to TRBJ1-2; D is possibly TRBD1 (5 bases). The specimen was blood, either unsorted or a sorted T cell fraction (not recorded which). The CDR3 is CASSLKRQQYGYTF. The DNA of the CDR3 is TGTGCCAGCAGCTTAAAAAGACAGCAATATGGCTACACCTTC.